Shown below are 4 T cell receptor beta chains from a single sample sequenced in a study of blood T cell repertoires in COVID-19. The repertoire was sequenced with immunoSEQ multiplex PCR; TCRdb's copy has only in-frame clones and lacks some. The sample has roughly 480,000 clones, roughly 89% seen once; the top ten hold around 0.92%. The sample comprised peripheral blood. These receptors were collected from a man younger than 35 with COVID-19, enrolled during active disease.

This chain links TRBV9 with TRBJ2-3; 8 nucleotides line up with TRBD2. The CDR3 covers 15 residues. The V gene end was trimmed by 2 bases and the J gene end by 4 bases; junction bases not matched to a gene: 6. Germline assignment: CDR1 SGDLS and CDR2 YYNGEE. The CDR3 DNA sequence: TGTGCCAGCAGCGTGGACGGACTAGCCTCAGATACGCAGTATTTT. Translation: CASSVDGLASDTQYF.

This rearrangement joins TRBV10-1 to TRBJ2-7, with 7 bases fitting TRBD1. Germline CDR1 reads WNHNN; CDR2 reads SYGVQD (reference sequence). The length of the CDR3 is 13 residues. V was clipped by 6 bases and J by 5 bases; unmatched bases: 7. The CDR3 reads CASSPDRANEQYF. DNA for the CDR3: TGCGCCAGCAGCCCCGACAGGGCCAACGAGCAGTACTTC.

The V and J genes are TRBV7-9 and TRBJ1-6, with D tentatively TRBD1 (6 bases). Germline assignment: CDR1 SEHNR and CDR2 FQNEAQ (reference sequence). The CDR3 has 14 amino acids. V was cut by 6 bases and J by 7 bases, with 13 bases left in between. CDR3 in DNA: TGTGCCAGCAGGACCGGTACAGGGAATTCACCCCTCCACTTT. This encodes CASRTGTGNSPLHF.

The genes are TRBV27 and TRBJ2-7, with 9 bases matching TRBD2. The trim removed 7 bases at V and 2 bases at J, leaving 6 bases unmatched. The CDR3 is 14 amino acids. Germline CDR1 and CDR2: MNHEY and SMNVEV (reference sequence). This CDR3 reads CASTGVAGAYEQYF. DNA for the CDR3: TGTGCCAGCACAGGGGTAGCGGGAGCCTACGAGCAGTACTTC.